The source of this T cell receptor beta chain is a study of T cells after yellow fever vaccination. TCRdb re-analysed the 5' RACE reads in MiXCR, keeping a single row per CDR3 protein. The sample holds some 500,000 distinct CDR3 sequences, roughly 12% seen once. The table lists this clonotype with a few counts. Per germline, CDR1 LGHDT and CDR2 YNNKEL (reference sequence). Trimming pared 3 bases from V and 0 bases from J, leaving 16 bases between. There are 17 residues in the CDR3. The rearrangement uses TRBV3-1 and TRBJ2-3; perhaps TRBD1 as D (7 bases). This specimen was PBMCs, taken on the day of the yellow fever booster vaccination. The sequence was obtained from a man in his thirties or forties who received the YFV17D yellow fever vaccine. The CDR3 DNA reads TGTGCCAGCAGCCAGCCCTTGACAGGGACTAGCACAGATACGCAGTATTTT. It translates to CASSQPLTGTSTDTQYF.